This TCR beta chain stems from a study of blood T cell repertoires in COVID-19. The germline V and J ends were trimmed by 3 bases and 1 base, with 7 bases remaining between them. This CDR3 is 13 amino acids long. The study recruited people aged roughly 18 to 95 years across approximately 23 US areas. What the recovered Cohort 3 donors had was two negative PCRs, clearance, or symptom resolution. The authors' processing: Nucleated cell number was recorded as an estimate derived from reference gene primer amplification. TCRdb's table, derived via immunoSEQ multiplex PCR, lists solely in-frame clones and lacks some. From that table come the V and J calls and clone size; the DNA was used to work out D and trimming. The sample records some 270,000 clones, roughly 89% being singletons.

The chain uses TRBV12-3 or TRBV12-4 and TRBJ2-7; D gene unclear. The sequence was collected from a woman aged 60-70 years who had recovered from COVID-19. Sequencing used PBMCs or T cells enriched from blood (not recorded which). The CDR3 sequence: CASSLSPSYEQYF. The CDR3 coding sequence is TGTGCCAGCAGTTTGTCCCCTTCCTACGAGCAGTACTTC.